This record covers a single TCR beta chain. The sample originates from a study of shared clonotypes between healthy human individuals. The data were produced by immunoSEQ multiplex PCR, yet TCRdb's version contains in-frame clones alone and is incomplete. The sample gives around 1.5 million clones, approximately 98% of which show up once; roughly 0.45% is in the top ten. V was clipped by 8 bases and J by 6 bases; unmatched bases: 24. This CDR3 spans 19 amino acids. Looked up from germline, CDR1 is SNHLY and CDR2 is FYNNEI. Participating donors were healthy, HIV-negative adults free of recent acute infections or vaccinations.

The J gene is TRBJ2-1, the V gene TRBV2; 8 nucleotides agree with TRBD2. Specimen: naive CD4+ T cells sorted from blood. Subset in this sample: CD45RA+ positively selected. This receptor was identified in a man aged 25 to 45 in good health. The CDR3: CASEPQGALAESRGNEQFF. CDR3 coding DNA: TGTGCCAGCGAGCCCCAGGGAGCACTAGCGGAATCGCGTGGCAATGAGCAGTTCTTC.